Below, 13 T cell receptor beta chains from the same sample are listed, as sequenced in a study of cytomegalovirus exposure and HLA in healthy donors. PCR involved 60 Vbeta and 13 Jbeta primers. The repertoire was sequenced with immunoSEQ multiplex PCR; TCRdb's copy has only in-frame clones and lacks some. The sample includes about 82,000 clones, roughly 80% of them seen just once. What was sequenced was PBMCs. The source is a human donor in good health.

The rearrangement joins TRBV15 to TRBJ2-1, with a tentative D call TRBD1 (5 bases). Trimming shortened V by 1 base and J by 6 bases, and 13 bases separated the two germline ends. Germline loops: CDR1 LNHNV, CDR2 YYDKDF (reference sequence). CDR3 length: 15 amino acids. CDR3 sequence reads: CATSRAVRGINEQFF. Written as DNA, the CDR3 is TGTGCCACCAGCAGAGCCGTTAGGGGTATCAATGAGCAGTTCTTC.

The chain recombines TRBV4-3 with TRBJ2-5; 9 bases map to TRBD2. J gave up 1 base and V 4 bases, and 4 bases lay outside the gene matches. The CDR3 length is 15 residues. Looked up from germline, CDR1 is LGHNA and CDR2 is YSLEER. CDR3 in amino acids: CASSRLLAGQETQYF. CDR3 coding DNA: TGCGCCAGCAGCCGACTACTAGCGGGCCAAGAGACCCAGTACTTC.

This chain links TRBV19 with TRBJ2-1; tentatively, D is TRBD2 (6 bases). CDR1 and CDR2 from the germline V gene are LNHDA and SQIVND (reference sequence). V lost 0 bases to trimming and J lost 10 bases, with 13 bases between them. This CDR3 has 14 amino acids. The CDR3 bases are TGTGCCAGTAGTATAGACGTACAGGAGGGCGAGCAGTTCTTC. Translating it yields CASSIDVQEGEQFF.

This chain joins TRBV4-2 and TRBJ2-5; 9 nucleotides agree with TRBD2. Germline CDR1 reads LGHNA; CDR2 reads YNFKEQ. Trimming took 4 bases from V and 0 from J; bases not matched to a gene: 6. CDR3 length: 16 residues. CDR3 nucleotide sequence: TGTGCCAGCAGCCCCCCTAGCGGGGCGTACCAAGAGACCCAGTACTTC. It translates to CASSPPSGAYQETQYF.

The CDR3 loop is CASSLAVGDTEAFF. For the CDR3, the DNA is TGTGCCAGCAGCTTAGCGGTCGGGGACACTGAAGCTTTCTTT. The V gene is TRBV11-2, the J gene TRBJ1-1; D is uncertain. The V and J ends lost 1 base and 3 bases respectively, with 9 bases between them. Germline V gene sequence: CDR1 SGHAT, CDR2 FQNNGV. This CDR3 has 14 amino acids.

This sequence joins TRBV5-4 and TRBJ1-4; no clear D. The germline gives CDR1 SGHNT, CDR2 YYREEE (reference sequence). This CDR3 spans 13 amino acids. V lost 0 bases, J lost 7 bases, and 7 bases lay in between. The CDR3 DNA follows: TGTGCCAGCAGCTTGGCCGGTGCTGAAAAACTGTTTTTT. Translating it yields CASSLAGAEKLFF.

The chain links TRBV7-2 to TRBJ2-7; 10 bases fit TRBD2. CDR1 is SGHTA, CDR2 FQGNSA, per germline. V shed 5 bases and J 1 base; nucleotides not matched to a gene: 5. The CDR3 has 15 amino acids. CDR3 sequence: CASSKRGGGSYEQYF. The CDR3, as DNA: TGTGCCAGCAGCAAGCGGGGGGGTGGGTCCTACGAGCAGTACTTC.

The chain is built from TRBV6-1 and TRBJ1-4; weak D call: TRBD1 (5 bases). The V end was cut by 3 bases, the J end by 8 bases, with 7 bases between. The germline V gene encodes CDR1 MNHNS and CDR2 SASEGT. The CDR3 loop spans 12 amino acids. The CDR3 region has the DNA TGTGCCAGCAGTGACCGACAGGAAAAACTGTTTTTT. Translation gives CASSDRQEKLFF.

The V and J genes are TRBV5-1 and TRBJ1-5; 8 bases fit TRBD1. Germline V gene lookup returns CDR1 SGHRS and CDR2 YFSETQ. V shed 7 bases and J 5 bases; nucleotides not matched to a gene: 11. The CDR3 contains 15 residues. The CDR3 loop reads CASRPGTGRHQPQHF. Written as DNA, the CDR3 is TGCGCCAGCCGACCCGGGACAGGCCGGCATCAGCCCCAGCATTTT.

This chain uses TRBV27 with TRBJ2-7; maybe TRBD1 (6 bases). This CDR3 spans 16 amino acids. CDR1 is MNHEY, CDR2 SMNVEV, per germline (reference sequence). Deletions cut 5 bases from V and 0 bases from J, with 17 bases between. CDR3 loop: CASSQTGTTISYEQYF. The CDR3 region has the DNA TGTGCCAGCAGTCAAACAGGGACAACAATCTCCTACGAGCAGTACTTC.

The CDR3 region has the DNA TGTGCCAGCAGTTACGACAGGGGGGAGACCCAGTACTTC. Amino acids: CASSYDRGETQYF. The rearrangement links TRBV6-5 to TRBJ2-5; TRBD1 agrees at 9 bases. The germline V gene encodes CDR1 MNHEY and CDR2 SVGAGI. V lost 2 bases and J lost 5; bases outside the gene matches: 0. The CDR3 consists of 13 residues.

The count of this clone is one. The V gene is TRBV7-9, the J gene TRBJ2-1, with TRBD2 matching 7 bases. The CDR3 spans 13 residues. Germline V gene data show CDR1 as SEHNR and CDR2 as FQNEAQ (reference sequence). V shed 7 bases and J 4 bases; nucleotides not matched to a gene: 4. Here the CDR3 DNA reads TGTGCCAGCACCGGACTAGGTTACAATGAGCAGTTCTTC. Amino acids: CASTGLGYNEQFF.

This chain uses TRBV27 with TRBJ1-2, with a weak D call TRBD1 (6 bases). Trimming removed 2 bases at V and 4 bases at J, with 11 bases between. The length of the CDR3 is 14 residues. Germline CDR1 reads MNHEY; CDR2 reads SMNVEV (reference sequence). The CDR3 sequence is CASSLNRVRYGYTF. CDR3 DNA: TGTGCCAGCAGTTTAAACAGGGTACGCTATGGCTACACCTTC.